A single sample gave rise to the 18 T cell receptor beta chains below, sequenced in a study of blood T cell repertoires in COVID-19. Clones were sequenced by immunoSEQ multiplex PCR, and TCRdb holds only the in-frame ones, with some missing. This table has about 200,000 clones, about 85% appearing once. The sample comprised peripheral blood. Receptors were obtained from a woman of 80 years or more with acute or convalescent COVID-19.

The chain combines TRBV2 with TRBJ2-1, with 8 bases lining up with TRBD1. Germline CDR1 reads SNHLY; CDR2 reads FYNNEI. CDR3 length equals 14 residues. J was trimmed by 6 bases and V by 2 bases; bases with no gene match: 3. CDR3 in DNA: TGTGCCAGCAGTGAAAGGGGACAGGCCAATGAGCAGTTCTTC. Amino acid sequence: CASSERGQANEQFF.

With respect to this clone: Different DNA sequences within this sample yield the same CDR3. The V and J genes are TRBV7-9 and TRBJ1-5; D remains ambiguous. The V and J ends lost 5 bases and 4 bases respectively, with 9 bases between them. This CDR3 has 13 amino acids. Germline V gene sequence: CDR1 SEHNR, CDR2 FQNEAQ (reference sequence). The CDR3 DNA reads TGTGCCAGCAGCCCAGCGGGGAATCAGCCCCAGCATTTT. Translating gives CASSPAGNQPQHF.

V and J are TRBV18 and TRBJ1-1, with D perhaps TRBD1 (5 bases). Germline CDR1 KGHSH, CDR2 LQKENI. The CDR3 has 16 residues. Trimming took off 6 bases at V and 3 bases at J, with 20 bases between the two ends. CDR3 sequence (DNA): TGTGCCAGCTCCCTACTTGCCCCATCGGGGGACACTGAAGCTTTCTTT. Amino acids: CASSLLAPSGDTEAFF.

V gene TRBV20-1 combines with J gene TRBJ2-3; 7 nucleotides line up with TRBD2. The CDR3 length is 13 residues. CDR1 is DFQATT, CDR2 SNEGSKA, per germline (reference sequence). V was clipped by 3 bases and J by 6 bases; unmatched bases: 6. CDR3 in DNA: TGCAGTGCTAGTGCGGGAGCGTTGGATACGCAGTATTTT. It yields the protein CSASAGALDTQYF.

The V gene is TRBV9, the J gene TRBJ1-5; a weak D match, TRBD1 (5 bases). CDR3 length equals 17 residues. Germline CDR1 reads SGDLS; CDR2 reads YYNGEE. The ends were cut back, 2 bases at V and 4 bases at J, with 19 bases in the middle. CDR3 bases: TGTGCCAGCAGCGTGGGATTAGGGGCGCGCGATAATCAGCCCCAGCATTTT. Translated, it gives CASSVGLGARDNQPQHF.

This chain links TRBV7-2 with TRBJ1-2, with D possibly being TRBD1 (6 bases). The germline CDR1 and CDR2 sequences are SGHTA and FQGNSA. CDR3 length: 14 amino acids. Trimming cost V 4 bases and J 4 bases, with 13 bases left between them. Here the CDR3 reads CASSSQTGIYGYTF. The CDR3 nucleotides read TGTGCCAGCAGCTCTCAGACAGGAATCTATGGCTACACCTTC.

The CDR3 here is CASQGNYGYTF. The CDR3 DNA follows: TGTGCCAGCCAGGGCAACTATGGCTACACCTTC. The rearrangement uses TRBV6-5 and TRBJ1-2; tentatively, D is TRBD1 (5 bases). V lost 8 bases to trimming and J lost 2 bases, with 6 bases between them. Germline CDR1 and CDR2: MNHEY and SVGAGI. The CDR3 consists of 11 residues.

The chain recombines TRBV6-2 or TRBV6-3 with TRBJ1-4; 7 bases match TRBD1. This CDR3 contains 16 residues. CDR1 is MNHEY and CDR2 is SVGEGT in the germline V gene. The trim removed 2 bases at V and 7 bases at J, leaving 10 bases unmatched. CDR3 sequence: CASSYPRGQRFEKLFF. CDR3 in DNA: TGTGCCAGCAGTTACCCGCGGGGACAGCGATTTGAAAAACTGTTTTTT.

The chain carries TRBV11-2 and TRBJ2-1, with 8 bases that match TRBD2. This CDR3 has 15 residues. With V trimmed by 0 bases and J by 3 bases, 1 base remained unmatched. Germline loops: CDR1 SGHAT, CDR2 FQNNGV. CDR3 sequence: CASSLESGSYNEQFF. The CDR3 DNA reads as TGTGCCAGCAGCTTAGAAAGCGGGAGCTACAATGAGCAGTTCTTC. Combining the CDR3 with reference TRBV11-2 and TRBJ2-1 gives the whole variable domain EAGVAQSPRYKIIEKRQSVAFWCNPISGHATLYWYQQILGQGPKLLIQFQNNGVVDDSQLPKDRFSAERLKGVDSTLKIQPAKLEDSAVYLCASSLESGSYNEQFFGPGTRLTVL.

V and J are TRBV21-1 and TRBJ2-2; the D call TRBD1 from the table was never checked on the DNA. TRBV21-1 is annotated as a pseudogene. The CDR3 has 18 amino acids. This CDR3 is CASSKPQSGTGVAGELFF. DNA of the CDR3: TGTGCCAGCAGCAAACCTCAATCCGGGACAGGGGTTGCCGGGGAGCTGTTTTTT.

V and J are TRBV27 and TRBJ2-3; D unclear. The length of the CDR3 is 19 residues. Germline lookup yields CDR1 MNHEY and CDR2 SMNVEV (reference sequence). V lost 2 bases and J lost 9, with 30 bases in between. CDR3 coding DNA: TGTGCCAGCAGTTTAGGTTTTCGGTCGCCTGACTTCCCCACGTGGACGCAGTATTTT. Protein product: CASSLGFRSPDFPTWTQYF.

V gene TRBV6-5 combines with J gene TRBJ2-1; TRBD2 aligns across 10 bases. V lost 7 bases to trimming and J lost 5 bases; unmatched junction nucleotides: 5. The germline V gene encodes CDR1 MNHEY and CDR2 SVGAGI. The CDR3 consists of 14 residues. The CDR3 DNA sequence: TGTGCCAGCAACCTACTAGCGGGGCACAATGAGCAGTTCTTC. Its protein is CASNLLAGHNEQFF.

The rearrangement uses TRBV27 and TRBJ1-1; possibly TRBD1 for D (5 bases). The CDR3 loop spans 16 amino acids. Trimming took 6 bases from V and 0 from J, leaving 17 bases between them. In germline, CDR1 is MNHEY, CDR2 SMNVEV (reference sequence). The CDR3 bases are TGTGCCAGCAGACGGTGGGGGGGGACGGTGAACACTGAAGCTTTCTTT. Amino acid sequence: CASRRWGGTVNTEAFF.

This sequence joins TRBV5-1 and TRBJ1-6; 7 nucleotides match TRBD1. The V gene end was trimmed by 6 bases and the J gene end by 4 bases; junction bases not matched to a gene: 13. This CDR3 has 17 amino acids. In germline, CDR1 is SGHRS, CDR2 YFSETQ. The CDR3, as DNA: TGCGCCAGCAAGACAGGGTTAGAGGGTTATTATAATTCACCCCTCCACTTT. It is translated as CASKTGLEGYYNSPLHF.

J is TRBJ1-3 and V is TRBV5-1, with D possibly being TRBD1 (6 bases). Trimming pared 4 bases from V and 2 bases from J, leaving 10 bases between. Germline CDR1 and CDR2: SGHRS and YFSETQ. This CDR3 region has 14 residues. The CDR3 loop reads CASSPQGPGNTIYF. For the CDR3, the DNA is TGCGCCAGCAGCCCACAGGGTCCTGGAAACACCATATATTTT.

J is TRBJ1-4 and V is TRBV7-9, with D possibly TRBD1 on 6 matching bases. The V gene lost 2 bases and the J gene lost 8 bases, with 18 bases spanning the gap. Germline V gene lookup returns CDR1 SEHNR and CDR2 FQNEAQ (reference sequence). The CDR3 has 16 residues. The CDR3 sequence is CASSLRVQGGGEKLFF. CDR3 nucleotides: TGTGCCAGCAGCTTAAGGGTTCAGGGAGGGGGAGAAAAACTGTTTTTT.

CDR3 loop: CAISGTDRGYEQYF. The DNA for the CDR3 is TGTGCCATCAGTGGCACGGACAGGGGATACGAGCAGTACTTC. This sequence joins TRBV10-3 and TRBJ2-7, with 9 positions matching TRBD1. V trimming: 4 bases; J trimming: 4 bases; junction bases outside the gene matches: 5. Per germline, CDR1 ENHRY and CDR2 SYGVKD. The CDR3 covers 14 residues.

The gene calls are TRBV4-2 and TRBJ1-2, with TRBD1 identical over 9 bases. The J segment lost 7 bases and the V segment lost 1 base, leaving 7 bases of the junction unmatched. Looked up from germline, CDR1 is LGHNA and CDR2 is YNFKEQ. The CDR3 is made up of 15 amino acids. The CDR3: CASSQGAGTGTGYTF. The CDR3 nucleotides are TGTGCCAGCAGCCAAGGCGCCGGGACAGGGACTGGCTACACCTTC.